This TCR beta chain was documented in a study of blood T cell repertoires in COVID-19. Authors' analysis steps: The assay estimated nucleated cells by amplifying reference gene primers. Using immunoSEQ multiplex PCR, the repertoire was profiled, and TCRdb retains in-frame clones only, with some absent. For V, J and clone size, that table is used; D and trimming come from the DNA. Found here are about 39,000 clones, about four fifths of them singletons; the top ten hold approximately 23%. The trim removed 3 bases at V and 1 base at J, leaving 24 bases unmatched. This CDR3 comprises 22 residues. Per the germline V gene, CDR1 is MNHEY and CDR2 is SMNVEV (reference sequence).

The sequence came from a man between 65 and 79 years old with acute or convalescent COVID-19. The sequenced sample consisted of peripheral blood. The chain couples TRBV27 to TRBJ1-3; 7 nucleotides align to TRBD1. CDR3 sequence reads: CASSFPFDRDQFLRGSGNTIYF. As DNA, the CDR3 is TGTGCCAGCAGTTTCCCCTTCGACAGGGATCAATTCTTAAGGGGATCTGGAAACACCATATATTTT.